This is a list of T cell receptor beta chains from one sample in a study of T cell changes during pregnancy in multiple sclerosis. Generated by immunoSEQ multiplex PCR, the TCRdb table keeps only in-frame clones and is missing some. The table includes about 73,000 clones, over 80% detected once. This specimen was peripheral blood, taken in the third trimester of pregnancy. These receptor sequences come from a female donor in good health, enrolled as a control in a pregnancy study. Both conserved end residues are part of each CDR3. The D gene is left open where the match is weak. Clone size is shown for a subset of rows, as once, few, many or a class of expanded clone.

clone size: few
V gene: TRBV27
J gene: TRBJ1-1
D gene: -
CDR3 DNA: TGTGCCAGCAGAGGACGGAGAGCAGGGCACACTGAAGCTTTCTTT
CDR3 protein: CASRGRRAGHTEAFF

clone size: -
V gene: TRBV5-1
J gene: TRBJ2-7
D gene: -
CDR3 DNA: TGCGCCAGCAGCTTCGGCGGATCCTACGAGCAGTACTTC
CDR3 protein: CASSFGGSYEQYF

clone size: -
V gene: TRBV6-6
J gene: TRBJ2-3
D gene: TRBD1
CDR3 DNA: TGTGCCAGCAGTCCCGGGACAGGGTCTAGGACGGAAAATTTT
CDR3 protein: CASSPGTGSRTENF

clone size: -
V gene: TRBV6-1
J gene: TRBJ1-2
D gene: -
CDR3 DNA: TGTGCCAGCGGGGGCAGGGGCTATGGCTACACCTTC
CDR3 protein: CASGGRGYGYTF

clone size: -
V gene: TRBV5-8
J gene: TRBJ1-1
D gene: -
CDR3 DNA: TGTGCCAGCAGCGACCTGGGGGGTGGCACTGAAGCTTTCTTT
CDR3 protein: CASSDLGGGTEAFF

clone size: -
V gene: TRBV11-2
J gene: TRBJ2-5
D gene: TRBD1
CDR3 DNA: TGTGCCAGCAGCCTCTCACGGGACAGGGGGAGAGAGACCCAGTACTTC
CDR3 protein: CASSLSRDRGRETQYF

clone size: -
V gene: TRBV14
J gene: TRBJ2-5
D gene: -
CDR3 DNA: TGTGCCAGCAGCCGAGATGTTCGAGAGACCCAGTACTTC
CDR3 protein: CASSRDVRETQYF

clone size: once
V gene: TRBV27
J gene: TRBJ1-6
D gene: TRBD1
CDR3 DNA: TGTGCCAGCAAGGGACAGGGGCCTGCGACCCTCCACTTT
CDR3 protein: CASKGQGPATLHF

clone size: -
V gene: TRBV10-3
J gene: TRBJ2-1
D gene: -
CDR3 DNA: TGTGCCATCAGTGAGAAGCAAAGTAGGCAGTTCTTC
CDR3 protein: CAISEKQSRQFF

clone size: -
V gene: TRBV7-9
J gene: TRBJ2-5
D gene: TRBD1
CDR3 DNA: TGTGCCAGCAGCCGACCCGGGACAGGGCTCCAAGAGACCCAGTACTTC
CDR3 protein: CASSRPGTGLQETQYF

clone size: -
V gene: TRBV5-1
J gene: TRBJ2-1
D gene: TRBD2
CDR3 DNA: TGCGCCAGCAGCTATGGGCGGGGGGGCTACAATGAGCAGTTCTTC
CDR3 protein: CASSYGRGGYNEQFF

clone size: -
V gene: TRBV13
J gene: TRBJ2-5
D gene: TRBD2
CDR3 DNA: TGTGCCAGCAGCCAGTTTGGTAGCGGGGGTAAAGAGACCCAGTACTTC
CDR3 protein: CASSQFGSGGKETQYF

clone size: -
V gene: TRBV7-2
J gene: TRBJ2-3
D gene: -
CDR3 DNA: TGTGCCAGCAGCATTTCTAATACGCAGTATTTT
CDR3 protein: CASSISNTQYF

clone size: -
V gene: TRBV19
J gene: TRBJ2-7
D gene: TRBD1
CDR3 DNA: TGTGCCAGTAGTAGGGACAGGCTAGAACCGTACGAGCAGTACTTC
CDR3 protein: CASSRDRLEPYEQYF

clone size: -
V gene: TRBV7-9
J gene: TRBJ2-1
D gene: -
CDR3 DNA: TGTGCCAGCAGAAAGCCCGGAGGGGATGAGCAGTTCTTC
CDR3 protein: CASRKPGGDEQFF

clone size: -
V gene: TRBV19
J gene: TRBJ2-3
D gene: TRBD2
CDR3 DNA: TGTGCCAGTAGTATAAGGCGGGAGTTAACAGATACGCAGTATTTT
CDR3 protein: CASSIRRELTDTQYF

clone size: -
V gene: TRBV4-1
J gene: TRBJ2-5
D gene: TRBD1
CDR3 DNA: TGCGCCAGCAGCGGACCCCAAGGGGGCGGAGGAGAGACCCAGTACTTC
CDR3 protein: CASSGPQGGGGETQYF

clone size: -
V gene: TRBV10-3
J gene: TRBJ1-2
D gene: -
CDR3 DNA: TGTGCCATCAGTGAGTCCGGGGAGGCTAACTATGGCTACACCTTC
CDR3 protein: CAISESGEANYGYTF

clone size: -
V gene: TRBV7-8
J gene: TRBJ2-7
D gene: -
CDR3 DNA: TGTGCCAGCAGCAAAGAGGTCCCACGACTAGTTCGGTTGTTATACGAGCAGTACTTC
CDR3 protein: CASSKEVPRLVRLLYEQYF

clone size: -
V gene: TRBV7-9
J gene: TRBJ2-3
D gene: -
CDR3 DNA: TGTGCCAGCAGCTTATCGGAGGTGGGCACAGATACGCAGTATTTT
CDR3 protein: CASSLSEVGTDTQYF